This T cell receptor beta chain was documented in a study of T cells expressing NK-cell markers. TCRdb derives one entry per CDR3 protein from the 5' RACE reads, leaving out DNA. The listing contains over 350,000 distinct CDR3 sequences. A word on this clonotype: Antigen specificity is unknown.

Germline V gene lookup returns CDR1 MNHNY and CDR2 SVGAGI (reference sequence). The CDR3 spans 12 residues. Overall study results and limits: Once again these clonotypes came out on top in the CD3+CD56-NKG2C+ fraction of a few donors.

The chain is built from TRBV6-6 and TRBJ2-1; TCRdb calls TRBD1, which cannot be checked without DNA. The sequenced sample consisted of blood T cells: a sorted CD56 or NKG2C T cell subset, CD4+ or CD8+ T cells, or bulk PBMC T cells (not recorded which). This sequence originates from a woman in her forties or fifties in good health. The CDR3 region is CASSKGALEQFF.